The T cell receptor beta chain under discussion was sequenced for a study of human T cells and chemical hapten exposure. TCRdb reanalysed the RACE reads using MiXCR and keeps one entry per CDR3 protein. The profile covers 50,000 to 65,000 distinct CDR3 sequences, with around 11% appearing a single time and about 4% taken by the ten largest. The CDR3 has 13 residues. Germline CDR1 is LGHNA and CDR2 is YSLEER. V shed 8 bases, J shed 6 bases, and the junction held 8 bases outside the gene matches. Stated time point: pre-sensitization, week 0. Regarding treatment: therapeutic diphenylcyclopropenone sensitization with weekly scalp DPC.

The sequence derives from a middle-aged woman with alopecia areata. Some clones in this sample may be carry-over from other donors' samples. The chain couples TRBV4-3 to TRBJ2-7; 9 bases map to TRBD1. This material consisted of whole blood, taken in connection with sensitization to the hapten diphenylcyclopropenone (DPC). The CDR3 loop is CASSRDRASEQYF. The CDR3 DNA is TGCGCCAGCTCCCGGGACAGGGCAAGCGAGCAGTACTTC.